The rows below give T cell receptor beta chains drawn from one sample of a study of CD8 T cells in ankylosing spondylitis. In TCRdb, the 5' RACE reads were re-called with MiXCR into one record per CDR3 protein. Here the sample spans more than 650,000 distinct CDR3 sequences, 12% being singletons. Input material: blood, either unsorted or a sorted T cell fraction (not recorded which). The receptors come from a male donor with ankylosing spondylitis. The CDR3 runs from the conserved cysteine through the conserved F or W. The D gene is left open where the match is weak. The listing skips clone size in some rows; elsewhere it reads once, few, many or a size class.

>TRBD2|TRBJ2-3|TRBV20-1|15|-
TGCAGTGCCGGTCCACTAGCGGGGGGCACAGATACGCAGTATTTT
CSAGPLAGGTDTQYF
>-|TRBJ2-7|TRBV10-3|16|few
TGTGCCATCAGTGAGGAAAAGGGGGGCGCGTACTACGAGCAGTACTTC
CAISEEKGGAYYEQYF
>-|TRBJ2-3|TRBV20-1|14|many
TGCAGTGCTAGGAGCGGGTTCTTCACAGATACGCAGTATTTT
CSARSGFFTDTQYF
>TRBD1|TRBJ2-7|TRBV20-1|12|-
TGCAGTGCCAGGGGGCACTACTACGAGCAGTACTTC
CSARGHYYEQYF
>TRBD1|TRBJ2-4|TRBV7-2|15|-
TGTGCCAGCAGCTTAAGTAGGGACAGGATAAACATTCAGTACTTC
CASSLSRDRINIQYF
>-|TRBJ2-5|TRBV6-1|13|few
TGTGCCAGCAGAAATACCTGGGGAGAGACCCAGTACTTC
CASRNTWGETQYF
>TRBD1|TRBJ2-7|TRBV20-1|12|-
TGCAGTGCTAATGGCAGGGGACAGGAGCAGTACTTC
CSANGRGQEQYF
>-|TRBJ2-3|TRBV6-2/TRBV6-3|15|-
TGTGCCAGCAGTTACCTGGCAGTTTATCCGGATACGCAGTATTTT
CASSYLAVYPDTQYF
>TRBD1|TRBJ2-1|TRBV7-9|15|-
TGTGCCAGCAGCCCAGGACAGGGAAAGGAGGATGAGCAGTTCTTC
CASSPGQGKEDEQFF
>-|TRBJ2-7|TRBV5-1|13|-
TGCGCCAGCAGCATCGACACCTCCTACGAGCAGTACTTC
CASSIDTSYEQYF
>-|TRBJ2-1|TRBV18|16|few
TGTGCCAGCTCACCACTGGGGACAGCGGGAAAAGAGGAGCAGTTCTTC
CASSPLGTAGKEEQFF
>-|TRBJ2-1|TRBV7-9|10|few
TGTGCCAGCAGCTTGCTAGCTCAGTTCTTC
CASSLLAQFF
>TRBD1|TRBJ2-7|TRBV6-5|15|many
TGTGCCAGCAGTCTAGTCGGGACAGGTTCCTACGAGCAGTACTTC
CASSLVGTGSYEQYF
>-|TRBJ2-3|TRBV7-9|13|few
TGTGCCAGCAGCTCCCGAATCGGGGTGCCGCAGTATTTT
CASSSRIGVPQYF
>TRBD2|TRBJ2-3|TRBV6-5|14|many
TGTGCCAGCAGTTATGTAGCGGGACGAGATACGCAGTATTTT
CASSYVAGRDTQYF
>TRBD1|TRBJ1-1|TRBV20-1|13|few
TGCAGTGCGAGGGGACAGGGGGACACTGAAGCTTTCTTT
CSARGQGDTEAFF
>-|TRBJ2-1|TRBV10-1|15|-
TGCGCCAGCAGTGAGTCGGGTCCCAGATCCAATGAGCAGTTCTTC
CASSESGPRSNEQFF
>TRBD1|TRBJ1-2|TRBV7-2|14|few
TGTGCCAGCAGCCCTGACCGGGACAGGGGATTCTCTACCTTC
CASSPDRDRGFSTF
>-|TRBJ1-2|TRBV18|15|-
TGTGCCAGCTCCCCCCAGAGCAGAGGGGGCTATGGCTACACCTTC
CASSPQSRGGYGYTF
>TRBD2|TRBJ2-7|TRBV11-1|16|few
TGTGCCAGCAGCTTTAGGAGCGGGGGGACGGCCTACGAGCAGTACTTC
CASSFRSGGTAYEQYF
>-|TRBJ2-3|TRBV7-2|16|many
TGTGCCAGCATCTCGGGATCAAGAGGAAGAACAGATACGCAGTATTTT
CASISGSRGRTDTQYF
>TRBD1|TRBJ1-1|TRBV27|15|-
TGTGCCAGCAGCAGACGACAGGGATTGTCCCCTGAAGCTTTCTTT
CASSRRQGLSPEAFF
>-|TRBJ2-7|TRBV20-1|16|-
TGCAGTGCTACCCTAACAGGGCTGCTCTTATCCTACGAGCAGTACTTC
CSATLTGLLLSYEQYF
>-|TRBJ1-2|TRBV29-1|14|-
TGCAGCGTTAACCTCAGGACTTCGAACTATGGCTACACCTTC
CSVNLRTSNYGYTF
>TRBD1|TRBJ2-3|TRBV6-1|16|few
TGTGCCAGCAGTGCCTTAACAGGGGCCGCGGCTGATACGCAGTATTTT
CASSALTGAAADTQYF
>-|TRBJ2-4|TRBV7-3|14|few
TGTGCCAGCAGCCCATCATCTGGCAAAAACATTCAGTACTTC
CASSPSSGKNIQYF
>-|TRBJ1-2|TRBV5-1|14|-
TGCGCCAGCAGCTTGAGTAACAGGAACTATGGCTACACCTTC
CASSLSNRNYGYTF
>TRBD1|TRBJ2-3|TRBV5-6|15|-
TGTGCCAGCAGCTTGGACAGGGGGCAGACAGATACGCAGTATTTT
CASSLDRGQTDTQYF
>TRBD2|TRBJ2-3|TRBV19|13|few
TGTGCCAGTAGGACTAGCGGGGCAGATACGCAGTATTTT
CASRTSGADTQYF
>TRBD1|TRBJ2-1|TRBV6-1|16|few
TGTGCCAGCACCACAAGAGGGACAGGGGGGTCGGATGAGCAGTTCTTC
CASTTRGTGGSDEQFF
>TRBD1|TRBJ1-5|TRBV5-1|15|many
TGCGCCAGCAGCTTGGGGACGGGGACAGGACAGCCCCAGCATTTT
CASSLGTGTGQPQHF
>-|TRBJ2-3|TRBV7-9|16|-
TGTGCCAGCAGCTTAGGGTCGGCGGGATACACAGATACGCAGTATTTT
CASSLGSAGYTDTQYF
>-|TRBJ1-1|TRBV29-1|13|-
TGCAGCGTTGGAAGGGGAGGGGAGACTGAAGCTTTCTTT
CSVGRGGETEAFF
>-|TRBJ1-1|TRBV9|16|-
TGTGCCAGCAGCGTAGGTTCTGGGTTGGGGGAGGCTGAAGCTTTCTTT
CASSVGSGLGEAEAFF
>TRBD1|TRBJ2-7|TRBV2|14|-
TGTGCCAGCAGGATGGGACAGAACTCCTACGAGCAGTACTTC
CASRMGQNSYEQYF
>-|TRBJ1-2|TRBV12-3/TRBV12-4|14|many
TGTGCCAGCAGCTCAACAGGACAGTATCGGGGCTACACCTTC
CASSSTGQYRGYTF
>TRBD1|TRBJ1-4|TRBV25-1|16|many
TGTGCCAGCAGTGAATGGGCGGAGGGACAGGATGAAAAACTGTTTTTT
CASSEWAEGQDEKLFF
>TRBD1|TRBJ1-2|TRBV6-2/TRBV6-3|15|few
TGTGCCAGCAGCAGATGGGACAGGGGGCTGTCTGGCTACACCTTC
CASSRWDRGLSGYTF
>-|TRBJ2-1|TRBV20-1|13|many
TGCAGTGCTAGAGATCAAGGACGCAATGAGCAGTTCTTC
CSARDQGRNEQFF
>-|TRBJ1-2|TRBV5-1|15|once
TGCGCCAGCAGCTTGGGACAGGCGACTAACTATGGCTACACCTTC
CASSLGQATNYGYTF